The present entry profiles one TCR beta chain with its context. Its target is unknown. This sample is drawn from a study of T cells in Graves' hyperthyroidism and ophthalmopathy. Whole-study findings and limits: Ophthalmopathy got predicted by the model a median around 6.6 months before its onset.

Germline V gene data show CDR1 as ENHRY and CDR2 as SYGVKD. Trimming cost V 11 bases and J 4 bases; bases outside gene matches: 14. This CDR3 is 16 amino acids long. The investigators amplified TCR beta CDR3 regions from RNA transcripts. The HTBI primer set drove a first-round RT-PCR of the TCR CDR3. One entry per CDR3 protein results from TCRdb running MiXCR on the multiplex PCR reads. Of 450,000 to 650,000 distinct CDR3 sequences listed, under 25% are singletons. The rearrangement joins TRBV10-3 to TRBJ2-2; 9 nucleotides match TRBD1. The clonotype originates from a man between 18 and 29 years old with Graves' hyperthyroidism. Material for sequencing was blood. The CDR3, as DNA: TGTGCCGAGTCCAGTAGGACAGGGGACTTCACCGGGGAGCTGTTTTTT. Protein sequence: CAESSRTGDFTGELFF.